This TCR beta chain comes out of a study of OX40 agonist ivuxolimab in advanced cancers. There are a few counts of this clone. Germline V gene lookup returns CDR1 LGHNA and CDR2 YNFKEQ. V was trimmed by 2 bases and J by 4 bases, leaving 9 bases between them. The CDR3 sequence is 15 residues long. The assay was immunoSEQ multiplex PCR, and TCRdb's table has in-frame clones only and misses some. The table records approximately 92,000 clones, under 90% of them present only once. The TCR comes from an adult with an advanced solid tumor such as melanoma, head and neck, liver or kidney cancer. The chain employs TRBV4-2 and TRBJ2-6; D is unresolved. This sample comprised CD4+ or CD8+ T cells sorted from blood, obtained in a trial of the OX40 agonist ivuxolimab. The CDR3 loop is CASSQRSLGANVLTF. The DNA of the CDR3 is TGTGCCAGCAGCCAACGGTCTCTGGGGGCCAACGTCCTGACTTTC.